Below are 26 T cell receptor beta chains sequenced from a single sample in a study of T cell repertoires in cytomegalovirus infection. Each CDR3 protein is one row after TCRdb ran MiXCR on the reads. The sample lists some 560,000 distinct CDR3 sequences, 40% occurring once. No antigen is known for these receptors. Sequencing was performed on cultured PBMCs, taken from culture after CMV antigen stimulation. These TCRs come from a human donor in good health (CMV status not recorded). Some clones in this sample may be carry-over from other donors' samples.

The rearrangement uses TRBV9 and TRBJ2-1, with TRBD2 matching 9 bases. V was pared by 2 bases and J by 3 bases, with 3 bases of the junction left unmatched. The CDR3 has 15 residues. Germline assignment: CDR1 SGDLS and CDR2 YYNGEE. CDR3 coding DNA: TGTGCCAGCAGCGTTGTAGCGGGGGACTACAATGAGCAGTTCTTC. Protein sequence: CASSVVAGDYNEQFF.

In this sample, this clonotype turned up a few times. The genes are TRBV7-9 and TRBJ2-5, with no clear D. Germline CDR1 SEHNR, CDR2 FQNEAQ (reference sequence). The CDR3 totals 15 residues. Trimming removed 2 bases at V and 5 bases at J, with 15 bases between. CDR3 bases: TGTGCCAGCAGCTTATATCTATCGGGCGGCGAGACCCAGTACTTC. Protein: CASSLYLSGGETQYF.

This chain uses TRBV4-1 with TRBJ1-1; D is undetermined. The length of the CDR3 is 15 residues. V shed 1 base and J shed 4 bases, with 13 bases lying between them. Germline-derived CDR1 and CDR2 are MGHRA and YSYEKL. Here the CDR3 DNA reads TGCGCCAGCAGCCAAGGCTATATTGGTGTCACTGAAGCTTTCTTT. This codes for CASSQGYIGVTEAFF.

The genes are TRBV6-5 and TRBJ2-7, with 12 bases matching TRBD2. The junction had 13 bases not matched to a gene; V was cut back by 6 bases and J by 7 bases. The CDR3 spans 16 residues. Germline lookup yields CDR1 MNHEY and CDR2 SVGAGI. CDR3: CASSSLPRLAGEEQYF. CDR3 DNA: TGTGCCAGCAGCTCCCTACCGAGACTAGCGGGAGAAGAGCAGTACTTC.

The gene calls are TRBV20-1 and TRBJ2-3, with 9 bases that match TRBD2. V lost 5 bases to trimming and J lost 4 bases; unmatched junction nucleotides: 7. The length of the CDR3 is 14 residues. CDR1 is DFQATT, CDR2 SNEGSKA, per germline (reference sequence). In DNA, the CDR3 is TGCAGTGCTGTCGATAGCGGGAGTTCAGATACGCAGTATTTT. It yields the protein CSAVDSGSSDTQYF.

The V gene is TRBV10-3, the J gene TRBJ1-1, with 7 bases fitting TRBD1. The CDR3 loop spans 14 amino acids. CDR1 and CDR2 (germline): ENHRY, SYGVKD. V trimming: 0 bases; J trimming: 4 bases; junction bases outside the gene matches: 2. The chain's CDR3 is CAISESQGSTEAFF. The DNA of the CDR3 is TGTGCCATCAGTGAGTCACAGGGGAGCACTGAAGCTTTCTTT.

Ten or more counts support this clonotype. The chain carries TRBV7-2 and TRBJ1-5; D is unclear. The CDR3 is 12 residues long. V lost 5 bases and J 5 bases, leaving 7 bases between the germline ends. Germline V CDR1 and CDR2: SGHTA, FQGNSA. The CDR3, as DNA: TGTGCCAGCAGCGTGGGGTATCAGCCCCAGCATTTT. It is translated as CASSVGYQPQHF.

This clonotype was seen once. CDR3 loop: CASNTGIGYTF. DNA for the CDR3: TGTGCCAGCAATACAGGGATCGGCTACACCTTC. The chain joins TRBV6-2 or TRBV6-3 to TRBJ1-2; tentatively, D is TRBD1 (6 bases). V lost 7 bases to trimming and J lost 8 bases, with 11 bases between them. Germline values: CDR1 MNHEY, CDR2 SVGEGT. The CDR3 extends over 11 amino acids.

This sequence joins TRBV15 and TRBJ1-1; D possibly corresponds to TRBD1 (5 bases). Looked up from germline, CDR1 is LNHNV and CDR2 is YYDKDF (reference sequence). V lost 0 bases to trimming and J lost 1 base, with 9 bases between them. CDR3 size: 15 residues. The CDR3 reads CATSRDGQPNTEAFF. The CDR3 DNA sequence: TGTGCCACCAGCAGAGACGGACAACCGAACACTGAAGCTTTCTTT.

The chain joins TRBV19 to TRBJ2-7, with D tentatively TRBD2 (5 bases). The CDR3 length is 15 residues. Trimming shortened V by 5 bases and J by 3 bases, and 17 bases separated the two germline ends. Germline V gene sequence: CDR1 LNHDA, CDR2 SQIVND (reference sequence). CDR3 residues: CASSLRDLKSYEQYF. Written as DNA, the CDR3 is TGTGCCAGTAGTCTCCGGGATTTAAAAAGCTACGAGCAGTACTTC.

V and J are TRBV6-1 and TRBJ2-3, with 7 bases fitting TRBD1. Trimming cost V 6 bases and J 4 bases; bases outside gene matches: 4. The germline gives CDR1 MNHNS, CDR2 SASEGT. The CDR3 contains 13 residues. The CDR3 region is CASRTGVADTQYF. DNA of the CDR3: TGTGCCAGCAGAACAGGGGTGGCAGATACGCAGTATTTT.

The V gene is TRBV4-3, the J gene TRBJ1-3; no clear D. This CDR3 region has 15 residues. The germline V and J ends were trimmed by 0 bases and 2 bases, with 8 bases remaining between them. Germline CDR1 reads LGHNA; CDR2 reads YSLEER. DNA of the CDR3: TGCGCCAGCAGCCAAGAAAATGGACCTGGAAACACCATATATTTT. It yields the protein CASSQENGPGNTIYF.

This clonotype appeared many times. The rearrangement joins TRBV7-2 to TRBJ2-5; no firm D call. The CDR3 is 11 amino acids. In germline, CDR1 is SGHTA, CDR2 FQGNSA. V was cut by 6 bases and J by 5 bases, with 7 bases left in between. This CDR3 is CASRATETQYF. DNA for the CDR3: TGTGCCAGCAGGGCAACCGAGACCCAGTACTTC.

The V gene is TRBV7-2, the J gene TRBJ2-5, with unresolved D. This CDR3 region has 13 residues. Germline V gene sequence: CDR1 SGHTA, CDR2 FQGNSA. The ends were cut back, 2 bases at V and 5 bases at J, with 9 bases in the middle. CDR3 in DNA: TGTGCCAGCAGCTTATGGACGAGGGAGACCCAGTACTTC. Translated, it gives CASSLWTRETQYF.

V usage is TRBV2 and J usage is TRBJ2-1, with 7 bases matching TRBD2. Germline values: CDR1 SNHLY, CDR2 FYNNEI. The CDR3 is 15 amino acids. Germline trimming cut 1 base from V and 4 bases from J; bases unmatched to any gene: 4. The DNA for the CDR3 is TGTGCCAGCAGTGAAGAGGGAGGGCCATACAATGAGCAGTTCTTC. Amino acid sequence: CASSEEGGPYNEQFF.

The chain recombines TRBV20-1 with TRBJ1-5; the D gene is possibly TRBD1 (6 bases). Trimming removed 7 bases from V and 3 bases from J, with 16 bases in between. The CDR3 length is 14 residues. The germline gives CDR1 DFQATT, CDR2 SNEGSKA (reference sequence). This CDR3 is CSDKTGSFNQPQHF. The CDR3 DNA follows: TGCAGTGACAAGACAGGTTCATTCAATCAGCCCCAGCATTTT.

The chain carries TRBV7-9 and TRBJ2-7; D remains unclear. Trimming left V 5 bases short and J 2 bases short, with 13 bases between. The length of the CDR3 is 14 residues. Germline V gene sequence: CDR1 SEHNR, CDR2 FQNEAQ (reference sequence). The CDR3 sequence is CASSRTNTAYEQYF. CDR3 coding DNA: TGTGCCAGCAGCCGAACCAACACCGCCTACGAGCAGTACTTC.

This clonotype was counted only a few times. The chain couples TRBV12-3 or TRBV12-4 to TRBJ1-5, with 7 bases lining up with TRBD1. V lost 4 bases to trimming and J lost 2 bases; unmatched junction nucleotides: 20. The CDR3 contains 20 residues. As DNA, the CDR3 is TGTGCCAGCAGTTCCAAGAGACGAGGGGGCCTGATTTTTGGCAATCAGCCCCAGCATTTT. Translating gives CASSSKRRGGLIFGNQPQHF.

This clonotype was detected a few times. This rearrangement joins TRBV12-3 or TRBV12-4 to TRBJ1-5; D possibly corresponds to TRBD1 (5 bases). The CDR3 has 11 amino acids. V lost 8 bases and J 11 bases, leaving 13 bases between the germline ends. CDR3 loop: CASGGMLAQHF. The CDR3 region has the DNA TGTGCCAGCGGGGGGATGTTGGCCCAGCATTTT.

This clonotype was counted a few times. This chain joins TRBV7-2 and TRBJ2-7, with 8 bases aligning to TRBD1. The CDR3 is made up of 15 amino acids. The ends lost 5 bases at V and 3 bases at J; junction bases unmatched: 9. Germline CDR1 is SGHTA and CDR2 is FQGNSA. CDR3 loop: CASSLTTGDVYEQYF. For the CDR3, the DNA is TGTGCCAGCAGCCTGACGACAGGGGATGTCTACGAGCAGTACTTC.

This clonotype has just a few counts. J is TRBJ1-1 and V is TRBV19; no clear D. This CDR3 comprises 14 residues. Trimming took 1 base from V and 3 from J, leaving 9 bases between them. In germline, CDR1 is LNHDA, CDR2 SQIVND (reference sequence). The CDR3 reads CASSIVPADTEAFF. The DNA for the CDR3 is TGTGCCAGTAGTATAGTCCCAGCGGACACTGAAGCTTTCTTT.

The V and J genes are TRBV6-2 or TRBV6-3 and TRBJ1-1, with D tentatively TRBD1 (6 bases). This CDR3 region has 13 residues. Germline CDR1 reads MNHEY; CDR2 reads SVGEGT. Deletions cut 0 bases from V and 11 bases from J, with 13 bases between. This chain's CDR3 is CASSYSSQGMAFF. CDR3 in DNA: TGTGCCAGCAGTTACTCGTCACAGGGTATGGCTTTCTTT.

On this clonotype: This may arise from a read error, as a much more abundant clone is one base away. This rearrangement joins TRBV7-6 to TRBJ2-5; 14 bases fit TRBD2. V trimming: 5 bases; J trimming: 5 bases; junction bases outside the gene matches: 10. CDR1 SGHVS and CDR2 FNYEAQ come from the germline V gene. The CDR3 length is 17 residues. The CDR3 DNA reads as TGTGCCAGCAGCCCGCTGACTAGCGGGAGGGCTCGGGAGACCCAGTACTTC. Encoded protein: CASSPLTSGRARETQYF.

This clonotype was counted many times. The chain joins TRBV7-2 to TRBJ2-1; 13 nucleotides match TRBD2. The CDR3 has 16 residues. Germline values: CDR1 SGHTA, CDR2 FQGNSA. V was clipped by 5 bases and J by 4 bases; unmatched bases: 5. This CDR3 is CASSPRLAGGYNEQFF. The CDR3 DNA follows: TGTGCCAGCAGCCCGAGACTAGCGGGAGGATACAATGAGCAGTTCTTC.

This clonotype was observed a few times. The CDR3 DNA reads as TGTGCCAGCAGCTCCGGGACCGCTCGTACGGACACTGAAGCTTTCTTT. Amino acids: CASSSGTARTDTEAFF. The rearrangement links TRBV5-4 to TRBJ1-1; D is possibly TRBD1 (5 bases). The CDR3 has 16 residues. Per the germline V gene, CDR1 is SGHNT and CDR2 is YYREEE (reference sequence). V was trimmed by 3 bases and J by 3 bases, leaving 18 bases between them.

This clonotype was observed a few times. The chain uses TRBV6-1 and TRBJ2-7, with TRBD1 as a possible D gene (5 bases). Trimming stripped 6 bases from V and 0 bases from J, with 21 bases between. Germline CDR1 MNHNS, CDR2 SASEGT. The CDR3 runs 17 residues. CDR3 sequence reads: CASSYRGLGVGSYEQYF. DNA for the CDR3: TGTGCCAGCAGCTATAGGGGCCTAGGGGTAGGCTCCTACGAGCAGTACTTC.